The clone carrying this T cell receptor beta chain came up a few times. Germline V gene data show CDR1 as SEHNR and CDR2 as FQNEAQ (reference sequence). Trimming removed 8 bases from V and 2 bases from J, with 17 bases in between. The CDR3 totals 15 residues. Seattle participants joined during active infection and were tracked over time. The data originate from a study of blood T cell repertoires in COVID-19. Study information: Samples came from the United States, Italy and Spain, spanning acute and convalescent COVID-19. Sources were T cells, B-cell-depleted T cells, or PBMCs; the material itself was cDNA or gDNA.

Original processing notes: Reference gene primers were amplified, and this amplification served to estimate nucleated cell counts. Using immunoSEQ multiplex PCR, the repertoire was profiled, and TCRdb retains in-frame clones only, with some absent. V and J calls and clone size are those listed in that table; D and trimming were worked out from the DNA. The table has 200,000 to 300,000 clones, 81% seen once; the top ten hold around 7.2%. The receptor was isolated from a woman over 75 with COVID-19, enrolled during active disease. The sample was peripheral blood. This chain joins TRBV7-9 and TRBJ2-3; tentative D call: TRBD1 (6 bases). CDR3 bases: TGTGCCAGCGCTTTAGGGGGAGTTCCCACAGATACGCAGTATTTT. It is translated as CASALGGVPTDTQYF.